One and the same sample provided the 25 T cell receptor beta chains below, sequenced in a study of shared clonotypes between healthy human individuals. The method was immunoSEQ multiplex PCR; TCRdb's version includes in-frame clones alone and lacks a portion of them. The sample includes about 470,000 clones, 75% to 85% seen only once; the top ten take over 10%. Material for sequencing was PBMCs. The receptors originated from a middle-aged woman in good health. Some clones in this sample may be carry-over from other donors' samples.

The rearrangement links TRBV5-8 to TRBJ1-2; 10 bases agree with TRBD1. V lost 4 bases and J lost 3; bases outside the gene matches: 6. The CDR3 contains 15 residues. Germline V gives CDR1 SGHTS, CDR2 YDEGEE. CDR3 sequence: CASSDRGRGDYGYTF. The CDR3 DNA follows: TGTGCCAGCAGCGACAGGGGGCGAGGCGACTATGGCTACACCTTC.

The rearrangement joins TRBV10-1 to TRBJ2-7; 9 positions match TRBD1. V lost 2 bases and J lost 7; bases outside the gene matches: 12. The germline V gene has CDR1 WNHNN and CDR2 SYGVQD (reference sequence). The CDR3 runs to 16 residues. CDR3 bases: TGCGCCAGCAGTGAGACCTATTTGTGGGACAGGGAGGAGCAGTACTTC. Residues: CASSETYLWDREEQYF.

This clone showed up just once. V usage is TRBV5-4 and J usage is TRBJ2-3; 14 positions agree with TRBD2. J was trimmed by 5 bases and V by 4 bases; bases with no gene match: 0. This CDR3 has 14 amino acids. Germline-derived CDR1 and CDR2 are SGHNT and YYREEE (reference sequence). CDR3 protein: CASSGTSGRDTQYF. The CDR3 nucleotides read TGTGCCAGCAGCGGGACTAGCGGGAGAGATACGCAGTATTTT. Combining the CDR3 with reference TRBV5-4 and TRBJ2-3 gives the whole variable domain ETGVTQSPTHLIKTRGQQVTLRCSSQSGHNTVSWYQQALGQGPQFIFQYYREEENGRGNFPPRFSGLQFPNYSSELNVNALELDDSALYLCASSGTSGRDTQYFGPGTRLTVL.

The chain recombines TRBV10-3 with TRBJ2-1, with 10 bases fitting TRBD1. The CDR3 has 14 amino acids. Per the germline V gene, CDR1 is ENHRY and CDR2 is SYGVKD. V trimming: 2 bases; J trimming: 7 bases; junction bases outside the gene matches: 2. CDR3 region: CAISEGTGVNEQFF. CDR3 DNA sequence: TGTGCCATCAGTGAGGGGACAGGGGTTAATGAGCAGTTCTTC.

J is TRBJ2-1 and V is TRBV7-3; the D gene is possibly TRBD1 (6 bases). Germline CDR1 reads SGHTA; CDR2 reads FQGTGA. CDR3 length equals 14 residues. The ends were cut back, 4 bases at V and 6 bases at J, with 13 bases in the middle. CDR3 nucleotide sequence: TGTGCCAGCAGCTCGGGGACAACTCGCAATGAGCAGTTCTTC. It encodes CASSSGTTRNEQFF.

Comments on this clone: The sample carries other DNA sequences with the same CDR3. The rearrangement uses TRBV29-1 and TRBJ2-7; 9 bases map to TRBD2. J gave up 0 bases and V 1 base, and 4 bases lay outside the gene matches. CDR3 length: 15 amino acids. Germline loops: CDR1 SQVTM, CDR2 ANQGSEA. The CDR3: CSVEVAGGNSYEQYF. The CDR3 DNA reads TGCAGCGTTGAAGTCGCGGGAGGGAACTCCTACGAGCAGTACTTC.

The rearrangement links TRBV7-7 to TRBJ2-4; D is ambiguous. The V gene lost 1 base and the J gene lost 2 bases, with 9 bases spanning the gap. CDR1 is SSHAT and CDR2 is FNYEAQ in the germline V gene (reference sequence). The CDR3 extends over 15 amino acids. CDR3 in amino acids: CASSLGGAPKNIQYF. Here the CDR3 DNA reads TGTGCCAGCAGCTTAGGTGGAGCGCCCAAAAACATTCAGTACTTC.

The CDR3 DNA follows: TGTGCCAGCAGTGTAACAGGGTACAATGAGCAGTTCTTC. This codes for CASSVTGYNEQFF. The rearrangement joins TRBV25-1 to TRBJ2-1; maybe TRBD1 (6 bases). There are 13 residues in the CDR3. Germline V gene lookup returns CDR1 MGHDK and CDR2 SYGVNS. V gave up 4 bases and J gave up 4 bases, with 8 bases separating them.

This clone was counted a single time. V is TRBV7-9 and J is TRBJ2-6; the D is unclear. Germline V gives CDR1 SEHNR, CDR2 FQNEAQ (reference sequence). V was clipped by 5 bases and J by 0 bases, with 5 bases between them. This CDR3 is 14 amino acids long. The CDR3 DNA is TGTGCCAGCAGCCGAAGCTCTGGGGCCAACGTCCTGACTTTC. Its protein is CASSRSSGANVLTF.

This clone occurred a few times. The gene calls are TRBV19 and TRBJ1-1, with 7 bases aligning to TRBD1. Germline CDR1 LNHDA, CDR2 SQIVND (reference sequence). This CDR3 contains 14 residues. V lost 5 bases, J lost 5 bases, and 8 bases stayed unmatched. As DNA, the CDR3 is TGTGCCAGTAGTGGAAACAGGGGAGGGACTGAAGCTTTCTTT. Its protein product is CASSGNRGGTEAFF.

This clone was seen a single time. The chain has TRBV4-3 and TRBJ2-2; TRBD1 might be the D (6 bases). The CDR3 is made up of 15 amino acids. Trimming took off 3 bases at V and 4 bases at J, with 12 bases between the two ends. Germline V gene data show CDR1 as LGHNA and CDR2 as YSLEER. CDR3 sequence: CASSQMDSFTGELFF. CDR3 coding DNA: TGCGCCAGCAGCCAGATGGACAGTTTCACCGGGGAGCTGTTTTTT.

The V gene is TRBV6-4, the J gene TRBJ1-5, with D maybe TRBD1 (5 bases). This CDR3 comprises 19 residues. Germline CDR1 MRHNA, CDR2 SNTAGT. Between the trimmed V and J ends, which lost 4 bases and 1 base, there was a span of 23 bases. The CDR3 region is CASSGLRGRTWGSNQPQHF. CDR3 nucleotide sequence: TGTGCCAGCAGTGGCTTACGGGGCCGGACTTGGGGGAGCAATCAGCCCCAGCATTTT.

The J gene is TRBJ2-6, the V gene TRBV4-1; possibly TRBD1 for D (5 bases). This CDR3 has 15 amino acids. Germline V lookup: CDR1 MGHRA, CDR2 YSYEKL. The V end lost 2 bases, the J end lost 3 bases, and 8 bases lay between the germline ends. The CDR3 DNA follows: TGCGCCAGCAGCCAACAGGGCTATGGGGCCAACGTCCTGACTTTC. Protein: CASSQQGYGANVLTF.

The J gene is TRBJ2-7, the V gene TRBV9, with TRBD2 matching over 7 bases. CDR1 is SGDLS and CDR2 is YYNGEE in the germline V gene. Trimming took 0 bases from V and 3 from J; bases not matched to a gene: 6. The CDR3 has 15 residues. CDR3 protein: CASSVGVGDYYEQYF. The CDR3 DNA follows: TGTGCCAGCAGCGTAGGAGTCGGGGACTACTACGAGCAGTACTTC.

This clone was seen a handful of times. This sequence joins TRBV7-9 and TRBJ2-1; the match to TRBD1 covers 8 bases. There are 15 residues in the CDR3. Germline loops: CDR1 SEHNR, CDR2 FQNEAQ (reference sequence). V gave up 2 bases and J gave up 4 bases; unmatched junction bases: 4. The CDR3, as DNA: TGTGCCAGCAGCTTAACCGGACAGGGATACAATGAGCAGTTCTTC. It codes for CASSLTGQGYNEQFF.

This rearrangement joins TRBV10-1 to TRBJ2-7; the D gene is possibly TRBD2 (6 bases). The CDR3 has 15 residues. Germline values: CDR1 WNHNN, CDR2 SYGVQD (reference sequence). V gave up 3 bases and J gave up 0 bases, with 12 bases separating them. The CDR3 coding sequence is TGCGCCAGCAGTGATGCGGGACTGAACTCCTACGAGCAGTACTTC. This sequence encodes CASSDAGLNSYEQYF.

The CDR3 DNA is TGTGCCAGCAACCCCCGGGGGGAAACTTTCTTT. Amino acid sequence: CASNPRGETFF. This chain connects TRBV7-9 to TRBJ1-1, with TRBD1 as a possible D gene (5 bases). CDR1 and CDR2 from the germline V gene are SEHNR and FQNEAQ (reference sequence). The CDR3 spans 11 residues. Trimming left V 7 bases short and J 12 bases short, with 15 bases between.

This clone was seen more than once but under ten times. The chain couples TRBV10-1 to TRBJ2-5; TRBD2 is a possible D gene (5 bases). Looked up from germline, CDR1 is WNHNN and CDR2 is SYGVQD (reference sequence). There are 16 residues in the CDR3. Trimming took off 0 bases at V and 5 bases at J, with 16 bases between the two ends. The CDR3 is CASSESRGRRRETQYF. The CDR3 DNA is TGCGCCAGCAGTGAGTCTCGGGGTCGAAGGAGGGAGACCCAGTACTTC.

This clone was seen a few times. This chain joins TRBV7-9 and TRBJ2-5; TRBD2 agrees at 14 bases. The CDR3 spans 15 residues. With V trimmed by 5 bases and J by 5 bases, 4 bases remained unmatched. Germline loops: CDR1 SEHNR, CDR2 FQNEAQ (reference sequence). CDR3 DNA sequence: TGTGCCAGCAGCCAGGGACTAGCGGGAGTGGAGACCCAGTACTTC. It specifies CASSQGLAGVETQYF.

The chain combines TRBV5-4 with TRBJ1-2; D uncertain. The germline CDR1 and CDR2 sequences are SGHNT and YYREEE (reference sequence). The CDR3 covers 14 residues. V was clipped by 4 bases and J by 2 bases, with 12 bases between them. In DNA, the CDR3 is TGTGCCAGCAGCCAGGACTCCGGGAACTATGGCTACACCTTC. Its protein product is CASSQDSGNYGYTF.

This chain connects TRBV27 to TRBJ2-7, with a weak D call TRBD1 (5 bases). Trimming took off 2 bases at V and 0 bases at J, with 11 bases between the two ends. The CDR3 loop spans 15 amino acids. Germline lookup yields CDR1 MNHEY and CDR2 SMNVEV (reference sequence). The CDR3 region has the DNA TGTGCCAGCAGTTTAGGGGCCATCTCCTCCTACGAGCAGTACTTC. It is translated as CASSLGAISSYEQYF.

The rearrangement joins TRBV4-2 to TRBJ1-4; the D gene is possibly TRBD1 (5 bases). The V gene lost 0 bases and the J gene lost 6 bases, with 11 bases spanning the gap. The CDR3 is 15 amino acids. In germline, CDR1 is LGHNA, CDR2 YNFKEQ. This chain's CDR3 is CASSQDRRGHEKLFF. The CDR3 DNA follows: TGTGCCAGCAGCCAAGATCGAAGGGGCCATGAAAAACTGTTTTTT.

This sequence joins TRBV27 and TRBJ2-5, with D perhaps TRBD2 (8 bases). V lost 6 bases and J 10 bases, leaving 24 bases between the germline ends. The CDR3 has 15 residues. Germline V gene lookup returns CDR1 MNHEY and CDR2 SMNVEV (reference sequence). CDR3 in amino acids: CASRPGGGEGKDQYF. The CDR3 nucleotides are TGTGCCAGCAGGCCGGGAGGGGGCGAGGGGAAGGACCAGTACTTC.

The CDR3, as DNA: TGTGCCAGCAGTTTAAACAGGGCCCAGCGTGGCTACACCTTC. It is translated as CASSLNRAQRGYTF. The chain combines TRBV27 with TRBJ1-2, with D possibly TRBD1 on 6 matching bases. Between the trimmed V and J ends, which lost 2 bases and 7 bases, there was a span of 14 bases. This CDR3 has 14 amino acids. From germline, CDR1 is MNHEY and CDR2 SMNVEV (reference sequence).

V gene TRBV28 combines with J gene TRBJ2-1; 10 bases are a match to TRBD2. J gave up 9 bases and V 4 bases, and 6 bases lay outside the gene matches. Germline CDR1 reads MDHEN; CDR2 reads SYDVKM. The length of the CDR3 is 14 residues. CDR3 protein: CASSSPGLATEQFF. The CDR3 DNA is TGTGCCAGCAGTTCCCCGGGACTAGCGACTGAGCAGTTCTTC.